The 12 T cell receptor beta chains given below trace back to one sample, sequenced in a study of blood T cell repertoires in COVID-19. Repertoires were generated with immunoSEQ multiplex PCR, while TCRdb's copy carries only in-frame clones and drops some. The table shows roughly 18,000 clones, with roughly 90% occurring only once. Sequencing used peripheral blood. The origin of the receptors is a human donor in a cohort sampled during active COVID-19.

This clone showed up just once. The rearrangement links TRBV5-1 to TRBJ2-1, with a tentative D call TRBD2 (5 bases). V was clipped by 4 bases and J by 4 bases, with 15 bases between them. This CDR3 has 15 amino acids. Per germline, CDR1 SGHRS and CDR2 YFSETQ. CDR3 in DNA: TGCGCCAGCAGCCAAGCGGTTTTCCTATACAATGAGCAGTTCTTC. Amino acids: CASSQAVFLYNEQFF.

The V call is TRBV6-5, the J call TRBJ1-2; tentatively, D is TRBD1 (6 bases). Germline V lookup: CDR1 MNHEY, CDR2 SVGAGI. Trimming pared 7 bases from V and 3 bases from J, leaving 12 bases between. CDR3 size: 13 residues. The CDR3 coding sequence is TGTGCCAGCAAACTCTCAGGGGACTATGGCTACACCTTC. Encoded protein: CASKLSGDYGYTF.

V usage is TRBV5-1 and J usage is TRBJ1-1; no definite D call. This CDR3 is 16 amino acids long. V lost 4 bases and J 3 bases, leaving 19 bases between the germline ends. Germline CDR1 is SGHRS and CDR2 is YFSETQ. The CDR3 protein is CASSPAGWAEDTEAFF. CDR3 nucleotide sequence: TGCGCCAGCAGCCCAGCGGGGTGGGCCGAGGACACTGAAGCTTTCTTT.

The CDR3 coding sequence is TGTGCCAGCTCACCACCGGGGACTGGCACCGGGGAGCTGTTTTTT. This encodes CASSPPGTGTGELFF. V gene TRBV18 combines with J gene TRBJ2-2; a possible D gene is TRBD2 (6 bases). The CDR3 is 15 residues long. With 0 bases removed from V and 4 bases from J, the gap between germline ends came to 9 bases. From germline, CDR1 is KGHSH and CDR2 LQKENI.

The chain is built from TRBV11-2 and TRBJ2-7; the match to TRBD1 covers 7 bases. Germline V gives CDR1 SGHAT, CDR2 FQNNGV. This CDR3 contains 13 residues. Trimming cost V 2 bases and J 2 bases; bases outside gene matches: 0. CDR3 in DNA: TGTGCCAGCAGCTTAAGGGGGCCCTACGAGCAGTACTTC. It translates to CASSLRGPYEQYF.

The V call is TRBV28, the J call TRBJ1-4; 11 positions agree with TRBD1. J gave up 10 bases and V 4 bases, and 5 bases lay outside the gene matches. The CDR3 consists of 14 residues. Germline loops: CDR1 MDHEN, CDR2 SYDVKM. CDR3 loop: CASSSGQGVRKLFF. The CDR3 nucleotides are TGTGCCAGCAGTTCGGGACAGGGGGTAAGAAAACTGTTTTTT.

This sequence joins TRBV6-5 and TRBJ2-3, with D possibly matching TRBD1 (5 bases). The CDR3 sequence is 15 residues long. Germline V lookup: CDR1 MNHEY, CDR2 SVGAGI. Between the trimmed V and J ends, which lost 5 bases and 0 bases, there was a span of 12 bases. The CDR3 DNA reads TGTGCCAGCAGTCACAGGACAACTAGCACAGATACGCAGTATTTT. Its protein is CASSHRTTSTDTQYF.

The V and J genes are TRBV2 and TRBJ1-2; the match to TRBD1 covers 9 bases. Germline V CDR1 and CDR2: SNHLY, FYNNEI. The trim removed 6 bases at V and 6 bases at J, leaving 11 bases unmatched. The length of the CDR3 is 15 residues. The CDR3 loop reads CASRPLRGQGHGYTF. In DNA, the CDR3 is TGTGCCAGCAGACCACTCAGGGGACAGGGACATGGCTACACCTTC.

The genes are TRBV12-3 or TRBV12-4 and TRBJ2-3, with a weak D call TRBD1 (5 bases). This CDR3 contains 13 residues. Trimming removed 6 bases at V and 4 bases at J, with 11 bases between. This CDR3 reads CASRLDSPDTQYF. CDR3 DNA sequence: TGTGCCAGCAGACTCGACAGTCCAGATACGCAGTATTTT.

The chain uses TRBV7-2 and TRBJ2-6; 11 positions match TRBD2. CDR1 is SGHTA and CDR2 is FQGNSA in the germline V gene. The J segment lost 0 bases and the V segment lost 5 bases, leaving 6 bases of the junction unmatched. The CDR3 is 18 residues long. In nucleotides, the CDR3 is TGTGCCAGCAGCCCAACTAGCGGGAGAGCCTCTGGGGCCAACGTCCTGACTTTC. Its protein is CASSPTSGRASGANVLTF.

The chain carries TRBV6-6 and TRBJ2-5; TRBD2 matches at 8 bases. J gave up 0 bases and V 5 bases, and 17 bases lay outside the gene matches. The CDR3 loop spans 19 amino acids. Germline V gene data show CDR1 as MNHNY and CDR2 as SVGAGI (reference sequence). The CDR3 DNA sequence: TGTGCCAGCAGTCGAGACCGGGGGGGGCTGAACCAGTACCAAGAGACCCAGTACTTC. This translates into CASSRDRGGLNQYQETQYF.

The chain uses TRBV7-6 and TRBJ1-6; D not certain. V was trimmed by 2 bases and J by 8 bases, leaving 7 bases between them. Germline V gene sequence: CDR1 SGHVS, CDR2 FNYEAQ. The CDR3 is 13 residues long. CDR3 loop: CASSLQEDSPLHF. CDR3 in DNA: TGTGCCAGCAGCTTACAAGAGGATTCACCCCTCCACTTT. Variable domain in full (rest from reference TRBV7-6 and TRBJ1-6): GAGVSQSPRYKVTKRGQDVALRCDPISGHVSLYWYRQALGQGPEFLTYFNYEAQQDKSGLPNDRFSAERPEGSISTLTIQRTEQRDSAMYRCASSLQEDSPLHFGNGTRLTVT.